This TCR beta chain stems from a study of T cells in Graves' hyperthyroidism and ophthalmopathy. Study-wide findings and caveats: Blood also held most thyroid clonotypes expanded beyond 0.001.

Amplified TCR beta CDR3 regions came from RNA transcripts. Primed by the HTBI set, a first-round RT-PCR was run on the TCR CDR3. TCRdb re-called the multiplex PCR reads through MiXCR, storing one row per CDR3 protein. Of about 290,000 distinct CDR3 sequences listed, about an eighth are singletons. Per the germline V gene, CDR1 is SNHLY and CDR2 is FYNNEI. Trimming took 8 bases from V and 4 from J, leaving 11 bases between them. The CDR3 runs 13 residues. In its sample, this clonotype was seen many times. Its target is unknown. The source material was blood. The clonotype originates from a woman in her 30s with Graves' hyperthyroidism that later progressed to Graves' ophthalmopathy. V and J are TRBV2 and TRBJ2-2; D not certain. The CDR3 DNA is TGTGCCAGCGCTGCTGGTGGCACCGGGGAGCTGTTTTTT. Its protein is CASAAGGTGELFF.